The rows below give T cell receptor beta chains drawn from one sample of a study of blood T cell repertoires in COVID-19. Profiling relied on immunoSEQ multiplex PCR, and the TCRdb table lists in-frame clones only, not all of them. The profile shows 71,000 or so clones, 90% of them singletons. Input material: peripheral blood. Source of these receptors: a woman aged 18 to 35 with acute or convalescent COVID-19. CDR3s include the opening cysteine and the closing phenylalanine or tryptophan. The order of the fields is D gene, J gene, V gene, clone size, CDR3 protein, CDR3 DNA. The D gene is left open where the match is weak. Only part of the rows carry a size: once, few, many, or a class if the clone is expanded.

NA,TRBJ1-2,TRBV6-2/TRBV6-3,NA,CASSPLGGRGSLNYGYTF,TGTGCCAGCAGCCCCCTGGGAGGTCGGGGGTCCCTCAACTATGGCTACACCTTC
TRBD2,TRBJ2-5,TRBV2,NA,CASRLAGGPTTQYF,TGTGCCAGCAGGCTAGCGGGGGGACCTACGACCCAGTACTTC
NA,TRBJ2-3,TRBV7-9,NA,CASSLAAGDTQYF,TGTGCCAGCAGCTTAGCGGCTGGCGATACGCAGTATTTT
TRBD2,TRBJ2-5,TRBV5-4,few,CASSLTGPGRAQYF,TGTGCCAGCAGCTTGACAGGGCCCGGGAGGGCCCAGTACTTC
NA,TRBJ2-3,TRBV6-1,NA,CASSELASTDTQYF,TGTGCCAGCAGTGAACTAGCCAGCACAGATACGCAGTATTTT
NA,TRBJ1-1,TRBV2,NA,CALGRGTVNTEAFF,TGTGCCCTTGGGAGGGGAACTGTGAACACTGAAGCTTTCTTT
NA,TRBJ2-1,TRBV13,NA,CASSLSDSSYNEQFF,TGTGCCAGCAGCTTATCGGACAGCTCCTACAATGAGCAGTTCTTC
NA,TRBJ1-2,TRBV28,once,CASSPNTGTLQGYTF,TGTGCCAGCAGCCCAAATACTGGGACATTGCAAGGCTACACCTTC
NA,TRBJ2-5,TRBV29-1,once,CSVGGQLYQETQYF,TGCAGCGTTGGGGGGCAGTTGTACCAAGAGACCCAGTACTTC
TRBD2,TRBJ2-7,TRBV7-8,NA,CASSEAGGSPSYEQYF,TGTGCCAGCAGCGAAGCGGGCGGGAGCCCATCCTACGAGCAGTACTTC
NA,TRBJ1-1,TRBV3-1/TRBV3-2,NA,CASSQVAGTEAFF,TGTGCCAGCAGCCAAGTGGCGGGAACTGAAGCTTTCTTT
TRBD1,TRBJ2-5,TRBV7-9,NA,CASSPRDRRNQETQYF,TGTGCCAGCAGCCCGAGGGACAGACGCAACCAAGAGACCCAGTACTTC
TRBD2,TRBJ2-2,TRBV2,NA,CASSEQKGSGTRGTGELFF,TGTGCCAGCAGTGAACAAAAGGGGTCCGGGACTAGGGGCACCGGGGAGCTGTTTTTT
TRBD2,TRBJ2-3,TRBV11-2,NA,CASSKTSADTQYF,TGTGCCAGCAGCAAGACTAGCGCAGATACGCAGTATTTT
TRBD2,TRBJ2-5,TRBV4-1,NA,CASSQGSGGYQETQYF,TGCGCCAGCAGCCAAGGTAGCGGGGGGTACCAAGAGACCCAGTACTTC
TRBD2,TRBJ2-7,TRBV28,NA,CASSYPGLAVYEQYF,TGTGCCAGCAGTTACCCGGGACTAGCGGTATACGAGCAGTACTTC
TRBD1,TRBJ1-5,TRBV12-3/TRBV12-4,NA,CASRETGTQPQHF,TGTGCCAGCAGAGAGACAGGGACTCAGCCCCAGCATTTT
TRBD2,TRBJ2-1,TRBV7-8,NA,CASSLGLVAGGNVYNEQFF,TGTGCCAGCAGCTTAGGATTAGTAGCGGGAGGGAATGTCTACAATGAGCAGTTCTTC
TRBD2,TRBJ2-6,TRBV25-1,NA,CASSGGLAGAAGANVLTF,TGTGCCAGCAGTGGGGGACTAGCGGGAGCCGCTGGGGCCAACGTCCTGACTTTC
TRBD2,TRBJ2-1,TRBV28,NA,CASRYPGLAGGPEEQFF,TGTGCCAGCAGATACCCTGGACTAGCGGGGGGGCCAGAGGAGCAGTTCTTC
NA,TRBJ1-6,TRBV13,many,CASSSRTEYNSPLHF,TGTGCCAGCAGCTCCCGGACAGAGTATAATTCACCCCTCCACTTT
NA,TRBJ2-1,TRBV7-2,NA,CASSARGQTKQFF,TGTGCCAGCAGCGCCAGAGGACAGACCAAGCAGTTCTTC
NA,TRBJ1-2,TRBV15,NA,CATSRQGYGYTF,TGTGCCACCAGCAGACAGGGGTATGGCTACACCTTC
TRBD1,TRBJ1-1,TRBV13,NA,CASSPPGTGVTEAFF,TGTGCCAGCAGCCCCCCCGGGACAGGGGTAACTGAAGCTTTCTTT
NA,TRBJ2-1,TRBV7-2,once,CASSSPQEYNEQFF,TGTGCCAGCAGCTCACCACAGGAATACAATGAGCAGTTCTTC
NA,TRBJ1-4,TRBV18,NA,CASSPRQVSQSGGEKLFF,TGTGCCAGCTCACCACGACAGGTGTCACAGTCGGGTGGCGAAAAACTGTTTTTT